The clone carrying this T cell receptor (beta chain) occurred a few times. Its antigen is not known. The people who gave samples were healthy Caucasians from Russia, aged roughly 6 to 100. The record originates from a study of blood T cells in healthy people across ages. Whole-study context: For every two T cells, template switching captured about one barcoded beta molecule.

The junction had 9 bases not matched to a gene; V was cut back by 4 bases and J by 8 bases. CDR3 size: 16 residues. Germline V CDR1 and CDR2: LGHNA, YSLEER. A second about 6 to 11 cycle PCR used barcoded and J-beta primers. TCRdb processed the 5' RACE reads anew with MiXCR; each CDR3 protein has one entry. The sample has 890,000 or so distinct CDR3 sequences, about 62% seen once. Study-wide findings and caveats: It was not known whether donors were CMV positive (a possible confounder of expanded clonotype changes).

This TCR came from a man younger than 45 in good health. Material: blood. The V call is TRBV4-3, the J call TRBJ2-1; 12 bases line up with TRBD2. The CDR3 reads CASSPIRTSGVDEQFF. For the CDR3, the DNA is TGCGCCAGCAGCCCCATACGGACTAGCGGGGTTGATGAGCAGTTCTTC.